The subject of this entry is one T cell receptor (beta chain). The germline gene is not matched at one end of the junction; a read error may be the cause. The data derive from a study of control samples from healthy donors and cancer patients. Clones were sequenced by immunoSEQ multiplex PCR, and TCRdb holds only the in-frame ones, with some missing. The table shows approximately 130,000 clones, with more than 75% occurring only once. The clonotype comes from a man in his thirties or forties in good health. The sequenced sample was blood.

Here the CDR3 reads CVSSQDQDSPLRGGYTF. For the CDR3, the DNA is TGCGTCAGCAGCCAAGATCAAGACTCACCATTAAGGGGTGGCTACACCTTC. The chain has TRBV4-1 and TRBJ1-2; weak D call: TRBD1 (5 bases). Germline-derived CDR1 and CDR2 are MGHRA and YSYEKL. The CDR3 has 17 residues.